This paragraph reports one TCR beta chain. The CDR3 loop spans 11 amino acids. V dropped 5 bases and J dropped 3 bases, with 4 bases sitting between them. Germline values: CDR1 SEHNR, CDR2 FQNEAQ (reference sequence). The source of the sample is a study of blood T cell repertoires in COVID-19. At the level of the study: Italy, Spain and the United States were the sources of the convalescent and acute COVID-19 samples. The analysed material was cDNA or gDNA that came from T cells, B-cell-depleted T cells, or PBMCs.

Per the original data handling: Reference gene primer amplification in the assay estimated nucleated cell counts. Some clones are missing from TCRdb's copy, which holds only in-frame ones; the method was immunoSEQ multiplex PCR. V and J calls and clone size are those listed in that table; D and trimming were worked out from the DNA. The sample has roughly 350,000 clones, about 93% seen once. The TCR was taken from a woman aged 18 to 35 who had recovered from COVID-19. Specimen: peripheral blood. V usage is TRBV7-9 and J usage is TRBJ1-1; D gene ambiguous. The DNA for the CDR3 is TGTGCCAGCAGCCCCGACACTGAAGCTTTCTTT. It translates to CASSPDTEAFF.